The T cell receptor (beta chain) described here comes from a study of cytomegalovirus exposure and HLA in healthy donors. This CDR3 is 15 amino acids long. CDR1 and CDR2 (germline): MNHEY, SMNVEV (reference sequence). V shed 2 bases and J 7 bases; nucleotides not matched to a gene: 5. Researchers ran the PCR with 60 Vbeta and 13 Jbeta primers. Here immunoSEQ multiplex PCR was the method, and the copy in TCRdb shows in-frame clones only, minus some. The sample has about 48,000 clones; the top ten hold approximately 2.1%. Everyone who donated was a healthy bone marrow donor. The sample taken for sequencing was PBMCs. The sequence derives from a woman aged 40-49 years in good health and CMV-seronegative. J is TRBJ2-1 and V is TRBV27, with 10 bases that match TRBD1. DNA for the CDR3: TGTGCCAGCAGTTTAGCGGGACAGGGGTGGAATGAGCAGTTCTTC. It encodes CASSLAGQGWNEQFF.